The next 9 T cell receptor beta chains were all read from a single sample in a study of CD8+ T cells in alopecia areata. Extracted RNA was reverse transcribed, and the resulting cDNA served as sequencing template. Clones were sequenced by immunoSEQ multiplex PCR, and TCRdb holds only the in-frame ones, with some missing. This sample has more than 200,000 clones, with approximately 40% found just once. Treatment meaning: oral pan-JAK inhibitor, 5-10 mg twice daily. This specimen was CD4+ T cells sorted from blood, taken around week 37, from a patient treated with tofacitinib. These receptors were obtained from a human donor with alopecia areata.

This clone was counted a few times. V gene TRBV2 combines with J gene TRBJ2-5; no reliable D call. The CDR3 totals 14 residues. V shed 7 bases and J shed 5 bases, with 17 bases lying between them. Germline V gene lookup returns CDR1 SNHLY and CDR2 FYNNEI. This CDR3 reads CASKKEQLVETQYF. The CDR3 DNA sequence: TGTGCCAGCAAGAAAGAACAGCTCGTCGAGACCCAGTACTTC.

This clone was counted between two and nine times. This sequence joins TRBV30 and TRBJ2-1; D call uncertain. Trimming took off 1 base at V and 9 bases at J, with 4 bases between the two ends. Germline V CDR1 and CDR2: GTSNPN, SVGIG (reference sequence). The CDR3 runs to 10 residues. The CDR3 region has the DNA TGTGCCTGGAGTGATAGTGAGCAGTTCTTC. As protein: CAWSDSEQFF.

V gene TRBV7-9 combines with J gene TRBJ2-1; 7 bases align to TRBD1. The germline gives CDR1 SEHNR, CDR2 FQNEAQ (reference sequence). This CDR3 has 15 amino acids. V lost 1 base and J lost 5; bases outside the gene matches: 5. CDR3 sequence: CASSLGTGQNNEQFF. The CDR3 nucleotides are TGTGCCAGCAGCTTAGGAACGGGACAGAACAATGAGCAGTTCTTC.

The chain uses TRBV5-1 and TRBJ2-7; 8 bases match TRBD1. Per the germline V gene, CDR1 is SGHRS and CDR2 is YFSETQ. J gave up 4 bases and V 4 bases, and 7 bases lay outside the gene matches. The CDR3 has 14 residues. The CDR3: CASSPDRATYEQYF. The CDR3 DNA reads as TGCGCCAGCAGCCCGGACAGGGCGACGTACGAGCAGTACTTC. Together with reference TRBV5-1 and TRBJ2-7, the CDR3 gives the full variable domain: KAGVTQTPRYLIKTRGQQVTLSCSPISGHRSVSWYQQTPGQGLQFLFEYFSETQRNKGNFPGRFSGRQFSNSRSEMNVSTLELGDSALYLCASSPDRATYEQYFGPGTRLTVT.

The chain uses TRBV30 and TRBJ1-2; D uncertain. In germline, CDR1 is GTSNPN, CDR2 SVGIG (reference sequence). V was pared by 4 bases and J by 4 bases, with 10 bases between. The CDR3 runs to 12 residues. CDR3 protein: CAWIGGSYGYTF. The CDR3 region has the DNA TGTGCCTGGATCGGAGGGTCCTATGGCTACACCTTC.

This chain joins TRBV29-1 and TRBJ2-7; 7 bases align to TRBD1. The V and J ends lost 7 bases and 4 bases, in that order; junction bases with no gene match: 13. This CDR3 spans 14 amino acids. The V gene's germline CDR1 is SQVTM and CDR2 ANQGSEA. The CDR3 DNA follows: TGCAGCGCCGGGGACAGTATTCCCCCATACGAGCAGTACTTC. Its protein is CSAGDSIPPYEQYF.

This clone was observed a few times. The chain has TRBV5-1 and TRBJ2-7; TRBD1 matches 8 bases. Germline CDR1 reads SGHRS; CDR2 reads YFSETQ. CDR3 length: 13 residues. Losses at the gene ends were 7 bases for V and 1 base for J; bases not matched to a gene: 4. This CDR3 is CASSDRVSYEQYF. The CDR3 DNA follows: TGCGCCAGCTCGGACAGGGTATCCTACGAGCAGTACTTC.

The gene calls are TRBV4-3 and TRBJ2-2, with D possibly being TRBD1 (5 bases). CDR3 length equals 15 residues. Per germline, CDR1 LGHNA and CDR2 YSLEER. Trimming removed 4 bases from V and 4 bases from J, with 13 bases in between. The CDR3 sequence: CASSLGLLRTGELFF. CDR3 sequence (DNA): TGCGCCAGCAGCCTGGGGCTTCTACGCACCGGGGAGCTGTTTTTT.

The chain links TRBV6-5 to TRBJ2-7; maybe TRBD1 (5 bases). In germline, CDR1 is MNHEY, CDR2 SVGAGI. V shed 5 bases and J shed 0 bases, with 11 bases lying between them. The CDR3 contains 14 residues. DNA of the CDR3: TGTGCCAGCAGTAGGGGAAGAAGCTCCTACGAGCAGTACTTC. Translation gives CASSRGRSSYEQYF.